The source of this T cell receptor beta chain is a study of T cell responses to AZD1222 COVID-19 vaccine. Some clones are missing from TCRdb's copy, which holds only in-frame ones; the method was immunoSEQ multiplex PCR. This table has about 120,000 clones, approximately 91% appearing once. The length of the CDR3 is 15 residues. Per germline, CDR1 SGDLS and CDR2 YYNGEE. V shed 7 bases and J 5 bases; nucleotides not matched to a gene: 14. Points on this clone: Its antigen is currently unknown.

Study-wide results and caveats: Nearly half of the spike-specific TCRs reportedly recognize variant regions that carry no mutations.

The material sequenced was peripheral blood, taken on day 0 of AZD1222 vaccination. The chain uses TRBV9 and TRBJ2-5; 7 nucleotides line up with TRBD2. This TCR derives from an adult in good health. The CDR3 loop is CASAPSVRTRETQYF. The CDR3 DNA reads TGTGCCAGCGCGCCCTCCGTCAGGACTAGGGAGACCCAGTACTTC.